The clone carrying this T cell receptor (beta chain) came up a few times. The CDR3 is 15 residues long. The trim removed 7 bases at V and 6 bases at J, leaving 10 bases unmatched. Per the germline V gene, CDR1 is SNHLY and CDR2 is FYNNEI. These data are taken from a study of early T cells in non-severe SARS-CoV-2 infection. Using its own MiXCR run on the 5' RACE reads, TCRdb lists one record per CDR3 protein. Found here are more than 35,000 distinct CDR3 sequences, around a tenth of them singletons; the top ten hold 21%. Specimen: whole blood. This chain uses TRBV2 with TRBJ2-4; TRBD2 matches at 9 bases. This TCR was recovered from an adult who was a healthcare worker with PCR-confirmed SARS-CoV-2 infection or an uninfected control (not recorded which). The DNA for the CDR3 is TGTGCCAGCACCGCGGATAGCGGGAGACGAAACATTCAGTACTTC. Translation gives CASTADSGRRNIQYF.